This passage covers 2 T cell receptor beta chains from one sample sequenced in a study of blood T cell repertoires in COVID-19. The protocol was immunoSEQ multiplex PCR, while the TCRdb copy is restricted to in-frame clones and leaves out a portion. The sample consists of roughly 160,000 clones, 87% of them appearing once. Specimen: peripheral blood. Receptors were obtained from a woman in her sixties who had recovered from COVID-19.

The chain joins TRBV6-2 or TRBV6-3 to TRBJ2-5; 7 nucleotides match TRBD2. Germline trimming cut 2 bases from V and 2 bases from J; bases unmatched to any gene: 5. CDR3 size: 15 residues. Germline V gives CDR1 MNHEY, CDR2 SVGEGT. The CDR3 here is CASSYEGAGQETQYF. CDR3 nucleotide sequence: TGTGCCAGCAGTTACGAAGGAGCGGGGCAAGAGACCCAGTACTTC.

This chain links TRBV28 with TRBJ2-1; D gene uncertain. Germline CDR1 and CDR2: MDHEN and SYDVKM. The CDR3 consists of 14 residues. Between the trimmed V and J ends, which lost 5 bases and 0 bases, there was a span of 8 bases. The CDR3, as DNA: TGTGCCAGCAGTCCACGGAGCTCCTACAATGAGCAGTTCTTC. Translating it yields CASSPRSSYNEQFF.